This TCR beta chain was observed in a study of blood T cells in healthy people across ages. A second 7 to 11 cycle PCR used barcoded and J-beta primers. TCRdb independently ran MiXCR on the 5' RACE reads; one entry per CDR3 protein. The sample lists under 1,000,000 distinct CDR3 sequences, about 47% occurring once. The V end was cut by 5 bases, the J end by 2 bases, with 18 bases between. The CDR3 spans 15 residues. Germline V gene lookup returns CDR1 DFQATT and CDR2 SNEGSKA (reference sequence). The sequence was collected from a man older than 75 in good health. Sequencing was done on a sample of blood. This chain uses TRBV20-1 with TRBJ2-5, with D perhaps matching TRBD1 or TRBD2 (5 bases each). The CDR3 sequence: CSAGTPGPRQETQYF. CDR3 in DNA: TGCAGTGCTGGAACCCCGGGACCCAGACAAGAGACCCAGTACTTC.